A single sample is the source of the 26 T cell receptor beta chains below, sequenced in a study of identical twins. TCRdb used MiXCR to reprocess the 5' RACE reads, holding one entry per CDR3 protein. Among some 790,000 distinct CDR3 sequences listed, 15% to 20% were seen once. The sample was also reused in another study, on T cells expressing NK-cell markers.

Input material: PBMCs. All receptors come from a woman between 18 and 30 years old in good health.

This clonotype has only a few counts. This chain links TRBV5-6 with TRBJ1-1, with D hard to call. Germline-derived CDR1 and CDR2 are SGHDT and YYEEEE. This CDR3 is built from 13 residues. Deletions cut 4 bases from V and 5 bases from J, with 12 bases between. The CDR3 coding sequence is TGTGCCAGCAGCACGGAGAGGTGGACTGAAGCTTTCTTT. It translates to CASSTERWTEAFF.

The chain carries TRBV2 and TRBJ1-1; D gene ambiguous. CDR3 size: 14 residues. Germline assignment: CDR1 SNHLY and CDR2 FYNNEI. The V and J ends lost 3 bases and 1 base respectively, with 9 bases between them. The CDR3 protein is CASSEGRRNTEAFF. CDR3 bases: TGTGCCAGCAGTGAGGGCAGGCGGAACACTGAAGCTTTCTTT. The full variable domain, rest sourced from reference TRBV2 and TRBJ1-1, is EPEVTQTPSHQVTQMGQEVILRCVPISNHLYFYWYRQILGQKVEFLVSFYNNEISEKSEIFDDQFSVERPDGSNFTLKIRSTKLEDSAMYFCASSEGRRNTEAFFGQGTRLTVV.

V and J are TRBV5-1 and TRBJ2-3, with TRBD2 identical over 10 bases. V lost 3 bases to trimming and J lost 8 bases; unmatched junction nucleotides: 9. CDR1 SGHRS and CDR2 YFSETQ come from the germline V gene. The CDR3 runs to 15 residues. CDR3 in amino acids: CASSSSSGGPGTQYF. In DNA form, the CDR3 reads TGCGCCAGCAGCTCCTCTAGCGGGGGCCCCGGTACGCAGTATTTT.

This clonotype occurred a few times. The chain employs TRBV10-1 and TRBJ2-2; D is ambiguous. The ends were cut back, 4 bases at V and 4 bases at J, with 10 bases in the middle. This CDR3 comprises 14 residues. Looked up from germline, CDR1 is WNHNN and CDR2 is SYGVQD (reference sequence). The CDR3 DNA is TGCGCCAGCAGTGGGTTGATGGGCACCGGGGAGCTGTTTTTT. It codes for CASSGLMGTGELFF.

This clonotype turned up a few times. The chain has TRBV6-5 and TRBJ2-1, with TRBD2 identical over 7 bases. J gave up 1 base and V 0 bases, and 6 bases lay outside the gene matches. The CDR3 has 17 amino acids. Looked up from germline, CDR1 is MNHEY and CDR2 is SVGAGI. This chain's CDR3 is CASSYSMASGSYNEQFF. The CDR3 coding sequence is TGTGCCAGCAGTTACTCGATGGCTAGCGGATCCTACAATGAGCAGTTCTTC.

This clonotype came up a few times. A junction end diverges from the germline sequence, so it may reflect a read error. The rearrangement uses TRBV5-5 and TRBJ2-2; no clear D. The CDR3 covers 12 residues. Germline V CDR1 and CDR2: SGHKS, YYEKEE (reference sequence). The DNA of the CDR3 is TGTGCCAGCAGCTCGATCGCCGGTGAGCTGTTTTTT. Protein: CASSSIAGELFF. The variable domain in full, completed from reference TRBV5-5 and TRBJ2-2, reads DAGVTQSPTHLIKTRGQQVTLRCSPISGHKSVSWYQQVLGQGPQFIFQYYEKEERGRGNFPDRFSARQFPNYSSELNVNALLLGDSALYLCASSSIAGELFFGEGSRLTVL.

The chain carries TRBV5-6 and TRBJ2-1; D unresolved. The CDR3 runs 12 residues. The germline CDR1 and CDR2 sequences are SGHDT and YYEEEE. The V gene lost 3 bases and the J gene lost 4 bases, with 5 bases spanning the gap. CDR3 nucleotide sequence: TGTGCCAGCAGCTGGCCGTACAATGAGCAGTTCTTC. This sequence encodes CASSWPYNEQFF.

The table lists this clonotype with a few counts. The rearrangement links TRBV20-1 to TRBJ2-4; no reliable D call. The CDR3 contains 12 residues. V was cut by 3 bases and J by 0 bases, with 3 bases left in between. The germline gives CDR1 DFQATT, CDR2 SNEGSKA (reference sequence). CDR3 loop: CSASRAKNIQYF. The CDR3 region has the DNA TGCAGTGCTAGCAGAGCCAAAAACATTCAGTACTTC.

The chain combines TRBV20-1 with TRBJ1-1; TRBD1 might be the D (5 bases). Trimming left V 6 bases short and J 12 bases short, with 17 bases between. CDR1 is DFQATT and CDR2 is SNEGSKA in the germline V gene (reference sequence). The CDR3 is 11 residues long. The CDR3 DNA reads as TGCAGTGCCCCCTACGGCAGGGAAACTTTCTTT. It encodes CSAPYGRETFF.

The V gene is TRBV9, the J gene TRBJ1-2; tentative D call: TRBD1 (6 bases). V lost 4 bases, J lost 0 bases, and 22 bases lay in between. Looked up from germline, CDR1 is SGDLS and CDR2 is YYNGEE. The CDR3 has 18 amino acids. CDR3 DNA sequence: TGTGCCAGCAGCCCAAGTCCGGCGGGGGCACAAACTAACTATGGCTACACCTTC. It translates to CASSPSPAGAQTNYGYTF.

The J gene is TRBJ1-2, the V gene TRBV7-9, with 9 bases matching TRBD1. CDR1 and CDR2 from the germline V gene are SEHNR and FQNEAQ (reference sequence). The CDR3 consists of 17 residues. J was trimmed by 6 bases and V by 0 bases; bases with no gene match: 11. CDR3 nucleotides: TGTGCCAGCAGCTTAGCGCACCGGGACAGGGATAAGGATGGCTACACCTTC. Protein sequence: CASSLAHRDRDKDGYTF.

This clonotype was counted a few times. A much larger clone sits a single nucleotide away, making a read error possible. The V gene is TRBV3-1, the J gene TRBJ2-1, with D uncertain. Deletions cut 3 bases from V and 8 bases from J, with 2 bases between. The CDR3 spans 10 residues. The V gene's germline CDR1 is LGHDT and CDR2 YNNKEL (reference sequence). The CDR3 spells CASSHHEQFF. The CDR3 nucleotides read TGTGCCAGCAGCCACCATGAGCAGTTCTTC.

The chain has TRBV7-9 and TRBJ2-3; 10 bases align to TRBD2. Germline CDR1 is SEHNR and CDR2 is FQNEAQ (reference sequence). V gave up 6 bases and J gave up 3 bases; unmatched junction bases: 6. This CDR3 has 15 amino acids. The CDR3 DNA reads as TGTGCCAGCAGAAGAGCGGGAGGGTTAACAGATACGCAGTATTTT. Translated, it gives CASRRAGGLTDTQYF.

In this sample, this clonotype turned up a few times. J is TRBJ2-2 and V is TRBV6-1; D is possibly TRBD1 (5 bases). The CDR3 length is 16 residues. The V gene's germline CDR1 is MNHNS and CDR2 SASEGT. Trimming stripped 0 bases from V and 6 bases from J, with 14 bases between. In DNA form, the CDR3 reads TGTGCCAGCAGTGAAGCATTGGCAGGGCTTCCCGGGGAGCTGTTTTTT. Translating gives CASSEALAGLPGELFF.

This clonotype has a count of ten or more. V usage is TRBV5-6 and J usage is TRBJ2-7, with D unresolved. V lost 0 bases and J 0 bases, leaving 4 bases between the germline ends. Germline assignment: CDR1 SGHDT and CDR2 YYEEEE. The CDR3 consists of 13 residues. CDR3 protein: CASSLVHSYEQYF. CDR3 DNA sequence: TGTGCCAGCAGCTTGGTTCACTCCTACGAGCAGTACTTC.

This clonotype occurred a few times. The J gene is TRBJ2-1, the V gene TRBV20-1; 12 bases line up with TRBD2. Trimming removed 4 bases from V and 8 bases from J; junction bases left unmatched: 9. The CDR3 runs to 15 residues. Germline CDR1 and CDR2: DFQATT and SNEGSKA (reference sequence). Written as DNA, the CDR3 is TGCAGTGCTATAAAACTAGCGGGGGGCCGGGATGAGCAGTTCTTC. Amino acid sequence: CSAIKLAGGRDEQFF.

The chain has TRBV3-1 and TRBJ2-6, with D perhaps TRBD1 or TRBD2 (6 bases each). V was trimmed by 1 base and J by 0 bases, leaving 16 bases between them. Germline V gene lookup returns CDR1 LGHDT and CDR2 YNNKEL (reference sequence). This CDR3 region has 19 residues. The CDR3 DNA reads as TGTGCCAGCAGCCAAGGGGTTCCGGGGGCCTTCTCTGGGGCCAACGTCCTGACTTTC. The encoded protein is CASSQGVPGAFSGANVLTF.

This sequence joins TRBV12-3 or TRBV12-4 and TRBJ2-1; 10 nucleotides line up with TRBD2. Trimming took 6 bases from V and 7 from J; bases not matched to a gene: 9. The CDR3 totals 15 residues. The CDR3 DNA follows: TGTGCCAGCAGGCCCAGCGGGGGGGCTGCGAATGAGCAGTTCTTC. The encoded protein is CASRPSGGAANEQFF.

The table lists this clonotype with a few counts. The V call is TRBV10-3, the J call TRBJ2-3; TRBD2 is a possible D gene (6 bases). The CDR3 runs 13 residues. The germline V gene has CDR1 ENHRY and CDR2 SYGVKD. With 4 bases removed from V and 7 bases from J, the gap between germline ends came to 12 bases. In nucleotides, the CDR3 is TGTGCCATCAGTGGCCAGGCGGGGAATACGCAGTATTTT. Translating gives CAISGQAGNTQYF.

The chain links TRBV7-6 to TRBJ2-1; D may match TRBD1 or TRBD2 (5 bases each). The ends were cut back, 5 bases at V and 5 bases at J, with 16 bases in the middle. Per germline, CDR1 SGHVS and CDR2 FNYEAQ. The CDR3 sequence is 15 residues long. CDR3 sequence: CASSQPGTINNEQFF. CDR3 DNA: TGTGCCAGCAGCCAACCCGGGACCATCAACAATGAGCAGTTCTTC.

This clonotype was picked up a small number of times. This rearrangement joins TRBV5-6 to TRBJ1-5; D might be TRBD1 (5 bases). This CDR3 comprises 16 residues. V was clipped by 2 bases and J by 7 bases, with 19 bases between them. Germline V CDR1 and CDR2: SGHDT, YYEEEE. In nucleotides, the CDR3 is TGTGCCAGCAGCTTCTGGCAGGGAATAACGGGACAGCCCCAGCATTTT. Translation: CASSFWQGITGQPQHF.

The chain carries TRBV29-1 and TRBJ1-1; 7 bases agree with TRBD1. This CDR3 is 12 amino acids long. Germline CDR1 and CDR2: SQVTM and ANQGSEA. V lost 4 bases, J lost 7 bases, and 6 bases stayed unmatched. CDR3 amino acids: CSVGGQFSEAFF. In DNA form, the CDR3 reads TGCAGCGTTGGGGGACAGTTTAGTGAAGCTTTCTTT.

This clonotype was detected only once. The chain is built from TRBV10-3 and TRBJ2-1; possibly TRBD1 for D (5 bases). Germline CDR1 and CDR2: ENHRY and SYGVKD. CDR3 length equals 14 residues. Trimming shortened V by 5 bases and J by 2 bases, and 10 bases separated the two germline ends. The CDR3 region has the DNA TGTGCCATCAGTCAGGGATACCCCTACAATGAGCAGTTCTTC. Translating gives CAISQGYPYNEQFF.

The table lists this clonotype with a few counts. The rearrangement links TRBV20-1 to TRBJ2-2; possibly TRBD1 for D (6 bases). Trimming stripped 1 base from V and 0 bases from J, with 12 bases between. The CDR3 has 16 residues. CDR1 DFQATT and CDR2 SNEGSKA come from the germline V gene (reference sequence). The CDR3 region is CSARVGPGANTGELFF. The CDR3 nucleotides read TGCAGTGCTAGAGTGGGACCAGGGGCGAACACCGGGGAGCTGTTTTTT.

A few counts support this clonotype. This chain joins TRBV12-3 or TRBV12-4 and TRBJ2-7; weak D call: TRBD1 (5 bases). The CDR3 consists of 13 residues. Trimming cost V 5 bases and J 3 bases, with 11 bases left between them. CDR3 amino acids: CASSLVTVYEQYF. CDR3 sequence (DNA): TGTGCCAGCAGTCTCGTGACAGTCTACGAGCAGTACTTC.

This clonotype was counted only a few times. V and J are TRBV9 and TRBJ2-3; 9 bases are shared with TRBD2. V was pared by 4 bases and J by 2 bases, with 8 bases of the junction left unmatched. Germline CDR1 is SGDLS and CDR2 is YYNGEE. The CDR3 sequence is 16 residues long. The CDR3 DNA reads as TGTGCCAGCAGCTCCAGGACTAGCGCGCTCACAGATACGCAGTATTTT. Its protein product is CASSSRTSALTDTQYF.